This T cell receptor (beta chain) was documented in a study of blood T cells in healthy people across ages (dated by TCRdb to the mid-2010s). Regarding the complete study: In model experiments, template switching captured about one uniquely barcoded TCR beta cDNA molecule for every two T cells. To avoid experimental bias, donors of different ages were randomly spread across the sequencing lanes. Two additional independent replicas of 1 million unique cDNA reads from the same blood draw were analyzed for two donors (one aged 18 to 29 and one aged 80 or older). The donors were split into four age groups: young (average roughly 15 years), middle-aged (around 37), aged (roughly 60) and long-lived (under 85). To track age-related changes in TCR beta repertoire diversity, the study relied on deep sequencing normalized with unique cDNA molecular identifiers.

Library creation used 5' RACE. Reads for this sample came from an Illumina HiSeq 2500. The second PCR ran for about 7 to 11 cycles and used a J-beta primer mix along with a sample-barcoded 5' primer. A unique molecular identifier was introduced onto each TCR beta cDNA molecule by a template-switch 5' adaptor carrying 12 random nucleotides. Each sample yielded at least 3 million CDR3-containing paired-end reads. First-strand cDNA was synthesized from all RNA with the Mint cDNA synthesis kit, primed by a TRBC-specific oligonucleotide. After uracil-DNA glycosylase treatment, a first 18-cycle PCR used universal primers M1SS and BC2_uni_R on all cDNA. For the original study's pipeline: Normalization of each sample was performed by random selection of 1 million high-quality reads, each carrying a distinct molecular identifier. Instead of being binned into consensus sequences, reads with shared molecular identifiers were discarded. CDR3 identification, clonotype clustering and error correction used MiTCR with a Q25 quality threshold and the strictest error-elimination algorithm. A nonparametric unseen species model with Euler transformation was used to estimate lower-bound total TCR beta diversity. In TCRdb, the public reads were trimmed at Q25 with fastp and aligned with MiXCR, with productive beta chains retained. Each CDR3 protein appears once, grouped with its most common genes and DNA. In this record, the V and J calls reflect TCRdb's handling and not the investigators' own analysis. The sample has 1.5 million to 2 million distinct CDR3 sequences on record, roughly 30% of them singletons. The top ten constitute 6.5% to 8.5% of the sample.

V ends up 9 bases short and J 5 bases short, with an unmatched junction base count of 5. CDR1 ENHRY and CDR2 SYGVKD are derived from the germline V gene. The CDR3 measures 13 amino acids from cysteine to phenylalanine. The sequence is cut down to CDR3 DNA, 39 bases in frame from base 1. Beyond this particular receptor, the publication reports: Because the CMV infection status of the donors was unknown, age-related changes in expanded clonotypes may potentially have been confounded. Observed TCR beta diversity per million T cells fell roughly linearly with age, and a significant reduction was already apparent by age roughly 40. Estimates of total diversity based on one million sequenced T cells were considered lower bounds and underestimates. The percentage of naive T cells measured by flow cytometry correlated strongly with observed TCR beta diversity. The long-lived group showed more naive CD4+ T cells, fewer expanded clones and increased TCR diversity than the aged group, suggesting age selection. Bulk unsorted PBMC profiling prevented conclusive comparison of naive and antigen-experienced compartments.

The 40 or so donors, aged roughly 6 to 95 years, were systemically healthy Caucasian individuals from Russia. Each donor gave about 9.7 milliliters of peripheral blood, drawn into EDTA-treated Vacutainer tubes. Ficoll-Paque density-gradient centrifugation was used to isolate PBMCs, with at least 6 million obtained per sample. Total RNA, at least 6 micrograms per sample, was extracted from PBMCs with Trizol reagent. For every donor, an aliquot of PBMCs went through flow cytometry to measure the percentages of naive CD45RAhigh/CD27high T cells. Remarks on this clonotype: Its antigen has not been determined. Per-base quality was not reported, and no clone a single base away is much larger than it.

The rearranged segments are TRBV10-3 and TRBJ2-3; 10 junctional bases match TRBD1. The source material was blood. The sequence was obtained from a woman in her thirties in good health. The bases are TGTGCCATTGGGACAGGGGAGCAAGATACGCAGTATTTT. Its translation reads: CAIGTGEQDTQYF.